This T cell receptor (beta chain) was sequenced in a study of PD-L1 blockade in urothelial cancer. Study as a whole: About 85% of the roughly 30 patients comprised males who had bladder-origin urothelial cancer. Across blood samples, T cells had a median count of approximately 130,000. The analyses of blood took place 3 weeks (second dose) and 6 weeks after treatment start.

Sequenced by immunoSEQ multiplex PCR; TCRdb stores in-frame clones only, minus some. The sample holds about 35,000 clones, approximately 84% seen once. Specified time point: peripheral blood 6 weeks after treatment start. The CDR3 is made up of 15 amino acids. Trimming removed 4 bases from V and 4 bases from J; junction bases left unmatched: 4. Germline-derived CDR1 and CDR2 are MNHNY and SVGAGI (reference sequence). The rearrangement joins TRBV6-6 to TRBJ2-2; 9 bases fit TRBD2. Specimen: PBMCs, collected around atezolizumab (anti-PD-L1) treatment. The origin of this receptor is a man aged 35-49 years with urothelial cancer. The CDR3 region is CASSLAAGGTGELFF. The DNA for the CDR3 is TGTGCCAGCAGTTTAGCAGCGGGAGGCACCGGGGAGCTGTTTTTT.